This paragraph reports one TCR beta chain. Germline values: CDR1 KGHDR, CDR2 SFDVKD. The CDR3 consists of 17 residues. J gave up 2 bases and V 3 bases, and 6 bases lay outside the gene matches. This sample was taken from a study of blood T cell repertoires in COVID-19. The wider study: Acute and convalescent COVID-19 specimens originated in the United States, Italy and Spain. PBMCs, B-cell-depleted T cells, or T cells were the source of the cDNA or gDNA that made up the material.

Per the authors' pipeline: Amplification from reference gene primers served as the basis for estimated nucleated cell counts. Sequencing was performed with immunoSEQ multiplex PCR; in TCRdb, only in-frame clones are kept and a portion is missing. The V and J calls and clone size were taken over from that table, and D and trimming were inferred from the DNA. Here the sample spans tens of thousands of clones, approximately 90% being singletons. The sample taken for sequencing was peripheral blood. This sequence was found in a woman over 75 with active COVID-19. The chain joins TRBV24-1 to TRBJ2-1; the match to TRBD2 covers 10 bases. CDR3 region: CATSDGRTSGPYNEQFF. As DNA, the CDR3 is TGTGCCACCAGTGATGGAAGGACTAGCGGACCCTACAATGAGCAGTTCTTC.